This T cell receptor (beta chain) comes out of a study of cytomegalovirus exposure and HLA in healthy donors. General study points: It was found in a later analysis that first-cohort TCR clusters tended to co-occur in the 100 to 150 validation repertoires.

After removal of 7 bases from V and 5 bases from J, the junction contained 4 bases not matched to a gene. Germline loops: CDR1 SNHLY, CDR2 FYNNEI. The length of the CDR3 is 13 residues. Sequencing was performed with immunoSEQ multiplex PCR; in TCRdb, only in-frame clones are kept and a portion is missing. In the table there are over 110,000 clones, approximately 86% of which are singletons. Points on this clone: No antigen is known for it.

This chain joins TRBV2 and TRBJ1-1; 10 nucleotides match TRBD1. The sequence derives from a young man in good health and CMV-seropositive. Specimen: PBMCs. The CDR3 sequence: CASMWTGGTEAFF. The CDR3 DNA is TGTGCCAGCATGTGGACAGGGGGAACTGAAGCTTTCTTT.